This entry is about one TCR beta chain. The CDR3 runs 14 residues. From germline, CDR1 is SGHAT and CDR2 FQNNGV. V shed 4 bases, J shed 4 bases, and the junction held 4 bases outside the gene matches. The data were obtained in a study of human T cells and chemical hapten exposure. Indicated time point: pre-sensitization, week 0. The treatment is: therapeutic diphenylcyclopropenone sensitization with weekly scalp DPC. In TCRdb, the RACE reads were re-called with MiXCR into one record per CDR3 protein. This table holds 150,000 to 200,000 distinct CDR3 sequences, 30% found once. This chain links TRBV11-2 with TRBJ2-5; 9 positions match TRBD1. The receptor's source is a woman in her 30s with alopecia areata. Some clones in this sample may be carry-over from other donors' samples. The sequencing here drew on whole blood, taken in connection with sensitization to the hapten diphenylcyclopropenone (DPC). The CDR3 sequence is CASSYQDRGETQYF. As DNA, the CDR3 is TGTGCCAGCAGCTACCAGGACAGGGGAGAGACCCAGTACTTC.